These T cell receptor beta chains were read from a single sample in a study of blood T cells in healthy people across ages. TCRdb re-derived calls from the 5' RACE reads in MiXCR, one entry per CDR3 protein. This table holds about 1.6 million distinct CDR3 sequences, about 31% found once. The sample consisted of blood. Receptors originate from a woman in her twenties or thirties in good health. Both conserved end residues are part of each CDR3. A D gene is named only where the DNA matches it firmly. A clone size is listed for some rows: how often the clone was seen (once, few, many), or a class if it is expanded.

j_call clone_size d_call v_call cdr3_nt cdr3_aa
TRBJ2-3 many TRBD1 TRBV29-1 TGCAGCGTGGACAGGGGGACAGATACGCAGTATTTT CSVDRGTDTQYF
TRBJ2-1 - TRBD2 TRBV7-6 TGTGCCAGCAGCTTAGAGTCTAGCGGGGGGGTCAACGCCATTGGGACCCAGTTCTTC CASSLESSGGVNAIGTQFF
TRBJ2-3 - TRBD2 TRBV20-1 TGCAGTGCTCGGACTAGCGGGGCTAGCACAGATACGCAGTATTTT CSARTSGASTDTQYF
TRBJ2-3 - - TRBV5-5 TGTGCCAGCAGCCGGGGGGCGCCGAGCACAGATACGCAGTATTTT CASSRGAPSTDTQYF
TRBJ2-7 many - TRBV20-1 TGCAGTGCTCCAGGGGAATCCATTCGGTACGAGCAGTACTTC CSAPGESIRYEQYF
TRBJ2-3 - TRBD2 TRBV4-2 TGTGCCAGCAGCCGTTCCGGCGCTAGCGGGGGGTCGACAGATACGCAGTATTTT CASSRSGASGGSTDTQYF
TRBJ2-1 - TRBD2 TRBV6-1 TGTGCCAGCAGTGAAATAAAACTAGCGGGTGAGCAGTTCTTC CASSEIKLAGEQFF
TRBJ2-1 few TRBD2 TRBV5-6 TGTGCCAGCAGCTGGGCTAGCGGGGAGCAGTTCTTC CASSWASGEQFF
TRBJ2-5 - TRBD2 TRBV10-3 TGTGCCATCAGTGATCCAGCGGGGGGGCGGGAGACCCAGTACTTC CAISDPAGGRETQYF
TRBJ2-1 - - TRBV7-3 TGTGCCAGCAGCCCAGTTGCGCACGGAGGGGGTGAGCAGTTCTTC CASSPVAHGGGEQFF